The sequence of this T cell receptor beta chain was determined in a study of regulatory T cells in long-lasting Graves disease (dated by TCRdb to the early 2020s). In terms of the full investigation: Newly diagnosed Graves' disease patients had taken antithyroid drugs for less than 3 months. TCR sequencing covered around 13 persistent and roughly 20 newly diagnosed Graves' disease patients, around 35 samples in total. The study was registered as a clinical trial and conducted in China. Persistent Graves' disease patients were compared with newly diagnosed Graves' disease patients by peripheral blood TCR sequencing and RNA sequencing.

What the research found in general, with its limitations: The authors acknowledged the small sample size as a limitation that may reduce accuracy. Sequencing and analysis were restricted to the TCR beta chain. Patients with persistent disease shared more public clonotypes (about 2,900) than newly diagnosed patients did (approximately 1,000). The study examined only peripheral blood because the primary lesion, thyroid tissue, could not be accessed. Preferential use of TRBV28, TRBJ1-2 and TRBJ2-5 was observed in persistent disease, whereas TRBV20-1 and TRBJ2-1 were favored in newly diagnosed disease. Compared with newly diagnosed patients, patients with persistent Graves' disease had lower TCR Shannon entropy and fewer highly expanded clones, which suggests clonal expansion.

This clonotype has at least ten counts. It has no known antigen specificity. The record has no base qualities; no much larger clone is one base away. Trimming costs V 5 bases and J 5 bases, and their ends lie 3 bases apart. The CDR3 sequence holds 11 residues, the cysteine and phenylalanine included. The only DNA kept is the CDR3, 33 bases in frame from the first base. The germline V gene specifies MNHNS as CDR1 and SASEGT as CDR2. Library preparation used multiplex PCR. The instrument given in TCRdb is Illumina HiSeq 4000. iRepertoire HTBI primers and Arm-PCR amplification of CDR3 regions were used to construct TCR beta libraries. PCR products were gel purified before sequencing. Under the source paper's analysis protocol: Gene usage analysis of CDR3 amino acid clonotypes relied on the 60 or so TRBV and 13 to 15 TRBJ segments identified across samples. Filtered high-quality paired reads were merged into contigs using COPE and FqMerger. Contigs were aligned with BLAST to IMGT TRBV, TRBD and TRBJ reference genes, and CDR3 was defined per IMGT. Highly expanded clones were defined as clonotypes with a frequency above 0.1%. Repertoire diversity was measured by Shannon entropy, and V-J evenness by the Gini coefficient. A clonotype was considered public if more than one individual shared it. TCRdb ran its own pipeline on the public reads, namely fastp trimming at Q25 and MiXCR clone calling, and kept in-frame beta chains. Records with the same CDR3 protein are collapsed into one entry carrying the most frequent genes and DNA. Here the V and J calls rest on TCRdb's processing, not on the authors' analysis. The sample table shows about 310,000 distinct CDR3 sequences, and under 20% are seen once. About 39% of the sample belongs to the ten largest clones.

The sample's time point label, decoded: newly diagnosed GD, antithyroid drugs for less than 3 months. For both TCR sequencing and RNA sequencing, RNA was extracted from PBMCs in TRIzol. The diagnosis of Graves' disease was made according to American Thyroid Association guidelines. Recruitment of patients was carried out at an endocrinology department in Xi'an, China. Each patient gave 8.5 to 9.5 milliliters of peripheral blood, collected in an EDTA anticoagulant tube. Ficoll Paque Plus density gradient separation was used to isolate PBMCs, and no additional T cell sorting was done. An Agilent 2100 Bioanalyzer and agarose gel were used to assess RNA quality, and a NanoDrop 2000 was used to measure RNA concentration.

The sequence was obtained from a female donor with Graves disease. The material sequenced was peripheral blood mononuclear cells (PBMCs), taken at new diagnosis, from a patient treated with antithyroid drugs. Recombination connected TRBV6-1 to TRBJ2-2, with no reliable assignment of the D segment. The sequenced DNA is TGTGCCAGCAGTAAAACCGGGGAGCTGTTTTTT. Its amino acids are CASSKTGELFF.